This TCR beta chain stems from a study of CXCR3-negative and CXCR3-positive naive CD8 T cells. Regarding the study as a whole: Memory, not naive, CXCR3-negative and CXCR3-positive cells differed in TRBV-TRBJ usage. For memory CD8+ cells diversity was much lower, but both naive subsets had comparably high diversity.

Preparation of TRB cDNA libraries relied on 5' RACE carrying UMI labels. Following a re-call of the 5' RACE reads, TCRdb has one entry per CDR3 protein and lacks DNA. The listing contains 100,000 to 150,000 distinct CDR3 sequences. Regarding this clonotype: As yet, its antigen is unknown.

There are 14 residues in the CDR3. Germline CDR1 reads MDHEN; CDR2 reads SYDVKM. Cells classed as naive CD8+ T cells were CD45RO-CCR7+CD27+CD95-. The chain uses TRBV28 and TRBJ1-6. The origin of this receptor is a human donor in good health. Some clones in this sample may be carry-over from other donors' samples. The source material was naive CXCR3- CD8+ T cells from blood. Subset here: CD45RO-CCR7+CD27+CD95- naive CD8+ T cells lacking CXCR3 (TNR3-). The CDR3 sequence: CASSLTGIESPLHF.